The rows below give T cell receptor beta chains drawn from one sample of a study of cytomegalovirus exposure and HLA in healthy donors. Using immunoSEQ multiplex PCR, the repertoire was profiled, and TCRdb retains in-frame clones only, with some absent. The table has roughly 200,000 clones, roughly 73% seen once. The material sequenced was PBMCs. Source of these receptors: a woman aged 25 to 45 in good health and CMV-seronegative. Each CDR3 is given with its conserved first and last residue. A row's size may be missing; if present it is once, few, many or a size class.

size: .
V: TRBV27
CDR3: CASSNSRYGYTF

size: .
V: TRBV5-1
CDR3: CASSYEGTGGYYGYTF

size: .
V: TRBV7-9
CDR3: CASSRDRRSYEQYF

size: once
V: TRBV7-2
CDR3: CASSLSRGEQFF

size: .
V: TRBV7-9
CDR3: CASSLQSGVYEQYF

size: .
V: TRBV18
CDR3: CASSPSTRANSPLHF

size: .
V: TRBV7-9
CDR3: CASSLVNIGGSLHF

size: few
V: TRBV27
CDR3: CASSVTGTGPNSPLHF

size: .
V: TRBV2
CDR3: CASSEAVDTQYF

size: .
V: TRBV10-3
CDR3: CAIRPGGSIGELFF

size: .
V: TRBV5-4
CDR3: CASSLVSVNYGYTF

size: few
V: TRBV21-1
CDR3: CASSLRPHLWPTDTQYF

size: .
V: TRBV12-5
CDR3: CASGLVQALSRENTEAFF

size: .
V: TRBV11-2
CDR3: CASSPRVGQGRKLFF

size: .
V: TRBV6-4
CDR3: CASSDGASGGTKQFF

size: .
V: TRBV6-4
CDR3: CASTQIAGGTDTQYF

size: .
V: TRBV5-6
CDR3: CASSTGTGDAREQYF

size: few
V: TRBV2
CDR3: CASSPDRGSGNQPQHF

size: .
V: TRBV19
CDR3: CASTLDRGSYEQYF

size: .
V: TRBV2
CDR3: CASSGQGTSPLHF

size: .
V: TRBV4-1
CDR3: CASSQDSTGGQPQHF

size: .
V: TRBV30
CDR3: CAWSVALPYGYTF

size: few
V: TRBV7-3
CDR3: CASSLKDSAWGDGTQYF

size: .
V: TRBV6-4
CDR3: CASSDGASGAGTDTQYF

size: .
V: TRBV6-1
CDR3: CASRQAGAAYEQYF

size: once
V: TRBV6-4
CDR3: CASSSSGGGSDTQYF

size: .
V: TRBV7-2
CDR3: CASSGALSYEQYF

size: .
V: TRBV7-2
CDR3: CASSAHGTGETQYF

size: few
V: TRBV6-6
CDR3: CASSFSDRRSGNTIYF

size: .
V: TRBV7-3
CDR3: CASSSRGTGPLNEQFF

size: .
V: TRBV9
CDR3: CASSVGPLETQYF

size: .
V: TRBV29-1
CDR3: CSTRTGGAEAFF

size: few
V: TRBV7-2
CDR3: CASSSGLQGEGYGYTF

size: .
V: TRBV6-6
CDR3: CASSYSGLIYGYTF

size: .
V: TRBV30
CDR3: CASDRAYEQYF

size: .
V: TRBV29-1
CDR3: CSASGGQFYGYTF

size: .
V: TRBV2
CDR3: CASIGQSVYGYTF

size: few
V: TRBV7-9
CDR3: CASSLGLAERDTQYF

size: .
V: TRBV15
CDR3: CATSRDAPGDYGYTF

size: once
V: TRBV7-9
CDR3: CASSMGLKNTGELFF

size: .
V: TRBV7-2
CDR3: CASSLAYVSYEQYF